This is a list of T cell receptor beta chains from one sample in a study of graft-versus-host responses after intestinal transplantation. No cognate antigen is known for these TCRs. Sequenced by immunoSEQ multiplex PCR; TCRdb stores in-frame clones only, minus some. Of approximately 80,000 clones in the sample, 70% to 90% were seen once. The sample in question was unstimulated CD4+ T cells sorted from spleen or lymph node cells, obtained before intestinal transplant. The source is a human donor who received an intestinal transplant. Both conserved end residues are part of each CDR3. The D gene is left open where the match is weak. Clone size appears in some rows only: once, few, many, or a class for an expanded clone.

TRBV7-3	TRBJ2-5	13	TRBD2	NA	CASSLWGGETQYF	TGTGCCAGCAGCTTATGGGGGGGGGAGACCCAGTACTTC
TRBV4-1	TRBJ1-2	16	TRBD1	NA	CASSQGTGTVIYGYTF	TGCGCCAGCAGCCAAGGAACCGGGACAGTGATCTATGGCTACACCTTC
TRBV4-1	TRBJ2-7	16	TRBD2	NA	CASSQDSGRSSYEQYF	TGCGCCAGCAGCCAAGATAGCGGGAGGAGCTCCTACGAGCAGTACTTC
TRBV2	TRBJ1-5	14	NA	NA	CASSEDTSHQPQHF	TGTGCCAGCAGTGAAGACACAAGTCATCAGCCCCAGCATTTT
TRBV19	TRBJ2-3	15	TRBD2	NA	CASSTGTSGGGTQYF	TGTGCCAGTAGTACCGGGACTAGCGGCGGGGGTACGCAGTATTTT
TRBV11-3	TRBJ1-5	16	NA	NA	CASSLGRQGIGQPQHF	TGTGCCAGCAGCTTAGGTCGTCAGGGGATAGGCCAGCCCCAGCATTTT
TRBV28	TRBJ2-3	16	TRBD1	few	CASSFRDSRFSDTQYF	TGTGCCAGCAGTTTCCGGGACAGCAGATTCTCAGATACGCAGTATTTT
TRBV5-6	TRBJ2-2	14	TRBD2	NA	CASSFRGGTGELFF	TGTGCCAGCAGCTTTCGGGGGGGCACCGGGGAGCTGTTTTTT
TRBV9	TRBJ2-7	13	NA	NA	CASSVEVVGEQYF	TGTGCCAGCAGCGTCGAGGTGGTTGGCGAGCAGTACTTC
TRBV7-8	TRBJ1-5	16	NA	NA	CASSLGGSRSNQPQHF	TGTGCCAGCAGCTTAGGGGGCAGCAGGAGCAATCAGCCCCAGCATTTT
TRBV6-1	TRBJ1-1	16	NA	few	CASSGRVSSTLTEAFF	TGTGCCAGCAGTGGACGGGTTTCCTCCACCCTGACTGAAGCTTTCTTT
TRBV19	TRBJ1-1	15	TRBD1	NA	CASSTTGAVALEAFF	TGTGCCAGTAGTACCACAGGGGCAGTGGCCCTGGAAGCTTTCTTT
TRBV7-8	TRBJ2-5	15	TRBD2	NA	CASSWGTSGGETQYF	TGTGCCAGCAGCTGGGGGACTAGCGGGGGGGAGACCCAGTACTTC
TRBV5-1	TRBJ1-1	14	NA	NA	CASGKDIPNTEAFF	TGCGCCAGCGGAAAGGACATACCGAACACTGAAGCTTTCTTT
TRBV5-1	TRBJ1-6	20	NA	once	CASSLVARGVGSSNNSPLHF	TGCGCCAGCAGCTTGGTGGCCAGGGGTGTTGGGAGTTCCAATAATTCACCCCTCCACTTT
TRBV28	TRBJ2-2	15	TRBD2	NA	CASSLAGGLTGELFF	TGTGCCAGCAGTTTAGCGGGAGGATTAACCGGGGAGCTGTTTTTT
TRBV6-5	TRBJ2-7	14	TRBD1	NA	CASSLGTGRYEQYF	TGTGCCAGCAGCCTGGGGACAGGGCGATACGAGCAGTACTTC
TRBV7-2	TRBJ2-1	16	NA	NA	CASSDRLVSPYNEQFF	TGTGCCAGCAGCGACAGGTTGGTTAGCCCTTACAATGAGCAGTTCTTC
TRBV2	TRBJ1-1	15	NA	NA	CASSEAGARSTEAFF	TGTGCCAGCAGTGAAGCGGGGGCGCGCAGCACTGAAGCTTTCTTT
TRBV5-6	TRBJ2-1	15	TRBD2	once	CASSLEGRGGGEQFF	TGTGCCAGCAGCTTGGAGGGCCGGGGGGGTGGTGAGCAGTTCTTC
TRBV15	TRBJ2-7	14	TRBD1	NA	CATSREPGQYEQYF	TGTGCCACCAGCAGAGAACCGGGACAGTACGAGCAGTACTTC
TRBV7-3	TRBJ2-2	15	TRBD1	NA	CASSFAGTGAGELFF	TGTGCCAGCAGCTTCGCCGGGACAGGGGCCGGGGAGCTGTTTTTT
TRBV19	TRBJ2-2	18	TRBD2	NA	CASSREREAPTNTGELFF	TGTGCCAGTAGTAGAGAGCGGGAGGCACCAACGAACACCGGGGAGCTGTTTTTT
TRBV19	TRBJ2-5	12	NA	NA	CASSSRGGTQYF	TGTGCCAGTAGTAGCCGGGGAGGGACCCAGTACTTC
TRBV28	TRBJ1-4	16	NA	once	CASSSPQGTTNEKLFF	TGTGCCAGCAGTTCACCACAGGGAACAACTAATGAAAAACTGTTTTTT
TRBV27	TRBJ2-7	15	TRBD1	NA	CASSFTGQSSYEQYF	TGTGCCAGCAGTTTTACGGGACAGTCATCCTACGAGCAGTACTTC
TRBV28	TRBJ2-1	15	TRBD1	few	CASSFAGTGGNEQFF	TGTGCCAGCAGTTTCGCCGGGACAGGGGGGAATGAGCAGTTCTTC